Here is one T cell receptor (beta chain) with its context. Its antigen is currently not known. No base quality values were provided; no much bigger clone lies one nucleotide off. This specimen comes from a study of CD8+ T cells in alopecia areata (dated by TCRdb to the late 2010s). Context from the whole study: The treated patients, all with moderate-to-severe alopecia areata, were enrolled in an open-label pilot trial of oral tofacitinib given at 5 to 10 mg twice daily. TCRbeta CDR3 regions were amplified by immunoSEQ multiplex PCR using 35 Vbeta forward and 13 Jbeta reverse primers. Clonality in the scalp was compared among normal scalp (n=4), patchy alopecia areata scalp (n=8), and alopecia totalis/universalis scalp (n=8). RNA was obtained with the PAXgene miRNA kit for fixed scalp, the miRNeasy kit for PBMCs, and the RNeasy kit for mouse skin. In both human patients and the C3H/HeJ mouse model, the study applied high-throughput TCRbeta sequencing to look at T cell clonal expansion in alopecia areata. Human TCRbeta sequencing covered scalp tissue and sorted CD4+ and CD8+ peripheral blood T cells from patchy and totalis/universalis alopecia areata patients and healthy controls. Biopsies were taken from tofacitinib-treated patients at baseline and at 4 and 24 weeks of treatment, and a later scalp biopsy was taken in several of the tofacitinib-treated patients. Tofacitinib was given for 6 to 18 months, followed by 6 months of follow-up off drug to assess delayed response and recurrence. What the study reported, not specific to this receptor: Compared with normal scalp, lesional scalp, particularly in alopecia totalis/universalis, had higher clonality and more expanded CD8+ clones, which suggests antigenic drive. TCR sequences shared between patients were less clear than in mice, possibly partly because of HLA diversity in the patient population. Unlike mouse skin, which is dominated by gammadelta T cells, normal human skin has resident alphabeta T cells that are also sequenced, and this complicates analysis of the scalp TCR repertoire.

The time point label, as the study defines it: baseline before oral tofacitinib. Lesional scalp punch biopsies and peripheral blood were obtained from alopecia areata patients. After PBMCs were isolated by density centrifugation and stained for CD3, CD4 and CD8, a FACSAria was used to sort CD4+ and CD8+ T cells. Library method: the immunoSEQ multiplex PCR assay. RNA was extracted from all samples and reverse transcribed into cDNA, which served as template for TCR sequencing. First-strand cDNA was synthesized using SuperScript III with a 2:1 mix of oligo-dT and random hexamers. Amplification bias was assessed with a synthetic immune receptor repertoire, and residual bias was removed computationally. The paper's data handling went like this. After raw reads were preprocessed to remove errors, the CDR3 was defined following IMGT conventions as running from the conserved cysteine to phenylalanine. To get clonality, Shannon entropy was normalized by log2 of the number of productive unique TCRs and the result was subtracted from 1. Scalp TCRbeta sequences were cross-referenced with sorted blood CD4 and CD8 repertoires so that the CD4 or CD8 identity of scalp clones could be inferred. The immuneACCESS repertoire file appears here via TCRdb, limited to in-frame rearrangements. These files lack a portion of the clones; in checked studies, under half of the deficit traces to unresolved V genes, and the cause of the others is not known. That table gives V, J and clone size, and the DNA gave D and trimming. A total of 150,000 or so clones appear in this sample, around 87% of them only once. More than 13% of the sample goes to the ten largest clones.

The germline ends are 14 bases apart after V is trimmed by 2 bases and J by 3 bases. Counted from cysteine to phenylalanine, this CDR3 has 14 amino acids. Just the 42-base CDR3 DNA is kept, in frame starting at base 1. The germline V gene (reference sequence) yields GTSNPN for CDR1 and SVGIG for CDR2. The sequence derives from a human donor with alopecia areata. Sequences were derived from CD8+ T cells sorted from blood, sampled at week 0. The sequence joins TRBV30 to TRBJ2-7; D gene: possibly TRBD1, on 6 matching bases. Here the CDR3 is given as CAWSIETTGYEQYF. The sequenced DNA is TGTGCCTGGAGTATCGAGACGACAGGCTACGAGCAGTACTTC.